The present T cell receptor beta chain was sequenced within a study of blood T cell repertoires in COVID-19. In the study overall: Material from acute and convalescent COVID-19 was sourced from the United States, Italy and Spain.

Trimming cost V 1 base and J 4 bases; bases outside gene matches: 10. Per germline, CDR1 LGHDT and CDR2 YNNKEL (reference sequence). This CDR3 has 16 residues. Produced via immunoSEQ multiplex PCR; TCRdb's table is partial and in-frame only. The sample contains about 69,000 clones, more than 75% of which appear only once. The material sequenced was peripheral blood. The sequence came from a human donor in a cohort sampled during active COVID-19. The chain combines TRBV3-1 (or the pseudogene TRBV3-2) with TRBJ2-7, with 7 nucleotides matching TRBD2. Here the CDR3 DNA reads TGTGCCAGCAGCCAAGGACCGGAGGGAGGGAAATACGAGCAGTACTTC. It yields the protein CASSQGPEGGKYEQYF.